The T cell receptor beta chain described here comes from a study of cytomegalovirus exposure and HLA in healthy donors. In germline, CDR1 is MNHEY, CDR2 SVGAGI. The V gene end was trimmed by 5 bases and the J gene end by 4 bases; junction bases not matched to a gene: 4. There are 14 residues in the CDR3. The study ran its PCR with 60 Vbeta and 13 Jbeta primers. This table comes from immunoSEQ multiplex PCR, and its TCRdb copy is limited to in-frame clones, with some not included. The sample holds about 82,000 clones; over 9.5% are singletons and the top ten take over 20%. Sequencing used PBMCs. The chain uses TRBV6-5 and TRBJ1-2; 10 bases align to TRBD1. The receptor's source is a man in his 60s in good health and CMV-seropositive. The CDR3 sequence is CASSRDRGSYGYTF. For the CDR3, the DNA is TGTGCCAGCAGTCGGGACAGGGGTAGCTATGGCTACACCTTC.